Below are 31 T cell receptor beta chains sequenced from a single sample in a study of cytomegalovirus exposure and HLA in healthy donors. 13 Jbeta primers and 60 Vbeta primers were used for the PCR. Only in-frame clones appear in the TCRdb table, and some are missing; sequencing was by immunoSEQ multiplex PCR. The table includes around 65,000 clones, around 62% detected once. Sequencing input: PBMCs. These receptors were collected from a man between 40 and 49 years old in good health and CMV-seropositive.

For this clone: A read error may produce the germline difference seen at one junction end. This chain links TRBV29-1 with TRBJ2-3; weak D call: TRBD1 (5 bases). There are 13 residues in the CDR3. The germline V gene encodes CDR1 SQVTM and CDR2 ANQGSEA. The CDR3 coding sequence is TGCAGCGTTGAGGGCCAGTCCACAGGTACGCAGTATTTT. Its translation: CSVEGQSTGTQYF.

The chain has TRBV30 and TRBJ1-1; perhaps TRBD1 as D (5 bases). The CDR3 extends over 13 amino acids. The ends were cut back, 5 bases at V and 1 base at J, with 11 bases in the middle. The germline V gene encodes CDR1 GTSNPN and CDR2 SVGIG (reference sequence). CDR3: CAWDRGKNTEAFF. The CDR3 DNA reads TGTGCCTGGGATCGGGGGAAGAACACTGAAGCTTTCTTT.

This clone came up once. The chain joins TRBV4-1 to TRBJ2-7; TRBD2 agrees at 11 bases. The length of the CDR3 is 16 residues. Looked up from germline, CDR1 is MGHRA and CDR2 is YSYEKL. Unmatched junction bases numbered 6, after V lost 4 bases and J lost 1 base. Here the CDR3 DNA reads TGCGCCAGCAGCCCGATAACTAGCGGGGGATCCTACGAGCAGTACTTC. Translating it yields CASSPITSGGSYEQYF.

In this sample, this clone turned up a few times. V is TRBV7-2 and J is TRBJ2-5, with TRBD1 matching 7 bases. CDR1 is SGHTA, CDR2 FQGNSA, per germline. V lost 5 bases, J lost 2 bases, and 5 bases stayed unmatched. CDR3 length: 14 amino acids. This CDR3 reads CASSRGQAQETQYF. Here the CDR3 DNA reads TGTGCCAGCAGCCGCGGACAGGCACAAGAGACCCAGTACTTC.

This chain's CDR3 is CAISPRRGEGDEKLFF. CDR3 in DNA: TGTGCCATCAGCCCCAGGCGTGGCGAAGGGGATGAAAAACTGTTTTTT. The chain recombines TRBV10-3 with TRBJ1-4; D possibly corresponds to TRBD1 (5 bases). Germline assignment: CDR1 ENHRY and CDR2 SYGVKD. V lost 6 bases and J lost 6, with 20 bases in between. The CDR3 runs 16 residues.

This clone was observed once. The V gene is TRBV5-1, the J gene TRBJ1-1, with 8 positions matching TRBD1. Per germline, CDR1 SGHRS and CDR2 YFSETQ. Trimming at V came to 4 bases and at J to 3 bases, leaving 11 bases not matched to a gene. The CDR3 extends over 16 amino acids. The CDR3 region is CASSLTGTGLDTEAFF. The CDR3 DNA sequence: TGCGCCAGCAGCCTGACCGGGACAGGATTAGACACTGAAGCTTTCTTT.

The V gene is TRBV4-1, the J gene TRBJ2-5, with D unresolved. The assigned J gene may be wrong: the sequence end matches TRBJ2-7 better. The CDR3 loop spans 13 amino acids. Germline loops: CDR1 MGHRA, CDR2 YSYEKL. The CDR3 nucleotides read TGCGCCAGCAGCCAAGATCTCCGGTACGAGCAGTACTTC. It is translated as CASSQDLRYEQYF.

This clone came up a few times. V is TRBV7-3 and J is TRBJ2-3; TRBD2 matches at 8 bases. This CDR3 has 15 residues. V dropped 4 bases and J dropped 2; count of bases not matched to a gene: 5. CDR1 and CDR2 (germline): SGHTA, FQGTGA. In nucleotides, the CDR3 is TGTGCCAGCAGCTCAGGGACTAGGCCCACAGATACGCAGTATTTT. Its protein product is CASSSGTRPTDTQYF.

CDR3 in DNA: TGTGCCAGCTCACCGGGGACAGGGAGAGATACGCAGTATTTT. It is translated as CASSPGTGRDTQYF. The rearrangement uses TRBV18 and TRBJ2-3, with TRBD1 matching 9 bases. The germline gives CDR1 KGHSH, CDR2 LQKENI. The V gene end was trimmed by 3 bases and the J gene end by 5 bases; junction bases not matched to a gene: 3. The CDR3 contains 14 residues.

In its sample, this clone was seen a few times. This chain connects TRBV18 to TRBJ1-6, with a tentative D call TRBD1 (6 bases). Germline loops: CDR1 KGHSH, CDR2 LQKENI. The V gene lost 4 bases and the J gene lost 0 bases, with 13 bases spanning the gap. The CDR3 extends over 17 amino acids. This CDR3 is CASSRSGESSYNSPLHF. Written as DNA, the CDR3 is TGTGCCAGCTCACGTTCAGGGGAGAGCTCCTATAATTCACCCCTCCACTTT.

This chain links TRBV15 with TRBJ1-2; 8 bases match TRBD1. The CDR3 contains 15 residues. The junction had 7 bases not matched to a gene; V was cut back by 4 bases and J by 3 bases. Germline V gives CDR1 LNHNV, CDR2 YYDKDF (reference sequence). The CDR3 sequence: CATSTRTGSDYGYTF. CDR3 coding DNA: TGTGCCACCAGCACCAGGACAGGGTCGGACTATGGCTACACCTTC.

The chain employs TRBV29-1 and TRBJ1-2; D unresolved. V shed 0 bases and J shed 7 bases, with 3 bases lying between them. The CDR3 consists of 10 residues. The V gene's germline CDR1 is SQVTM and CDR2 ANQGSEA. The chain's CDR3 is CSVEELGYTF. DNA for the CDR3: TGCAGCGTTGAAGAACTTGGCTACACCTTC.

J is TRBJ2-1 and V is TRBV5-1; the D gene is possibly TRBD1 (5 bases). This CDR3 spans 15 amino acids. The germline CDR1 and CDR2 sequences are SGHRS and YFSETQ. Trimming shortened V by 4 bases and J by 7 bases, and 18 bases separated the two germline ends. DNA of the CDR3: TGCGCCAGCAGCCCCCAGCCAGGGAAGGGAAATGAGCAGTTCTTC. Translating gives CASSPQPGKGNEQFF. The full variable domain, completed using reference TRBV5-1 and TRBJ2-1, is KAGVTQTPRYLIKTRGQQVTLSCSPISGHRSVSWYQQTPGQGLQFLFEYFSETQRNKGNFPGRFSGRQFSNSRSEMNVSTLELGDSALYLCASSPQPGKGNEQFFGPGTRLTVL.

The gene calls are TRBV25-1 and TRBJ1-4; a weak D match, TRBD1 (6 bases). V lost 2 bases to trimming and J lost 8 bases, with 15 bases between them. The germline gives CDR1 MGHDK, CDR2 SYGVNS. The CDR3 runs 15 residues. As DNA, the CDR3 is TGTGCCAGCAGTGAAAACGGTCAGGGGAACGAAAAACTGTTTTTT. Translation: CASSENGQGNEKLFF.

This sequence joins TRBV7-9 and TRBJ2-7; 7 bases line up with TRBD2. The CDR3 runs to 14 residues. With V trimmed by 5 bases and J by 2 bases, 6 bases remained unmatched. Looked up from germline, CDR1 is SEHNR and CDR2 is FQNEAQ (reference sequence). Here the CDR3 DNA reads TGTGCCAGCAGCGCTCACGGGACTACCTACGAGCAGTACTTC. Protein: CASSAHGTTYEQYF.

The chain joins TRBV7-3 to TRBJ2-1, with 9 nucleotides matching TRBD2. Per the germline V gene, CDR1 is SGHTA and CDR2 is FQGTGA. V lost 3 bases, J lost 6 bases, and 6 bases stayed unmatched. There are 15 residues in the CDR3. The CDR3 here is CASSLAGTSRNEQFF. The CDR3 nucleotides read TGTGCCAGCAGCTTGGCCGGGACTAGCCGCAATGAGCAGTTCTTC.

The V call is TRBV18, the J call TRBJ2-7, with TRBD1 as a possible D gene (6 bases). The CDR3 sequence is 16 residues long. Germline V CDR1 and CDR2: KGHSH, LQKENI. Trimming stripped 3 bases from V and 4 bases from J, with 19 bases between. The CDR3 DNA follows: TGTGCCAGCTCACCCCCACTGGCAGGGGAGAGGTACGAGCAGTACTTC. Translating it yields CASSPPLAGERYEQYF.

This chain links TRBV4-1 with TRBJ2-3; 7 bases match TRBD2. The CDR3 is 17 amino acids. From germline, CDR1 is MGHRA and CDR2 YSYEKL. V lost 0 bases, J lost 3 bases, and 9 bases stayed unmatched. CDR3 in DNA: TGCGCCAGCAGCCAAGAAGGTTCGAGCGGGGTTACAGATACGCAGTATTTT. Translation: CASSQEGSSGVTDTQYF.

This clone occurred a few times. This chain joins TRBV6-6 and TRBJ2-7, with D tentatively TRBD2 (6 bases). CDR1 is MNHNY and CDR2 is SVGAGI in the germline V gene (reference sequence). Deletions cut 7 bases from V and 5 bases from J, with 9 bases between. The CDR3 extends over 11 amino acids. CDR3 protein: CASIGGNEQYF. CDR3 nucleotides: TGTGCCAGCATAGGAGGGAACGAGCAGTACTTC.

This clone is medium-sized. The J gene is TRBJ2-3, the V gene TRBV7-2; TRBD2 matches 11 bases. The CDR3 is made up of 15 amino acids. Germline V gives CDR1 SGHTA, CDR2 FQGNSA. Losses at the gene ends were 6 bases for V and 7 bases for J; bases not matched to a gene: 9. CDR3 bases: TGTGCCAGCAGGGTAGCGGGAGGGCCGTTCCATACGCAGTATTTT. Translated: CASRVAGGPFHTQYF.

This clone was found once. This chain connects TRBV19 to TRBJ1-2, with D tentatively TRBD1 (6 bases). Germline V gives CDR1 LNHDA, CDR2 SQIVND (reference sequence). The V end lost 6 bases, the J end lost 3 bases, and 11 bases lay between the germline ends. CDR3 length equals 13 residues. For the CDR3, the DNA is TGTGCCAGTAGCCTGGACAGCTACTATGGCTACACCTTC. The encoded protein is CASSLDSYYGYTF.

About this clone itself: The junction departs from the called germline gene at one end, perhaps through a read error. The rearrangement links TRBV7-2 to TRBJ1-5; the D gene is possibly TRBD1 (5 bases). There are 15 residues in the CDR3. Germline values: CDR1 SGHTA, CDR2 FQGNSA. CDR3 sequence (DNA): TGTGCCAGCAGCTTATTTGGGGGGAGCAATCAGCTCCAGCATTTT. This translates into CASSLFGGSNQLQHF.

The table lists this clone with a few counts. The rearrangement joins TRBV7-2 to TRBJ2-2, with D possibly being TRBD2 (7 bases). Looked up from germline, CDR1 is SGHTA and CDR2 is FQGNSA. This CDR3 comprises 14 residues. The ends were cut back, 5 bases at V and 7 bases at J, with 14 bases in the middle. In DNA, the CDR3 is TGTGCCAGCAGCCTAGGGGGGGGCGGCGGGGAGCTGTTTTTT. It encodes CASSLGGGGGELFF.

The rearrangement uses TRBV6-1 and TRBJ1-5, with 8 bases that match TRBD1. The CDR3 totals 14 residues. V lost 4 bases to trimming and J lost 7 bases; unmatched junction nucleotides: 6. The germline V gene encodes CDR1 MNHNS and CDR2 SASEGT. DNA for the CDR3: TGTGCCAGCAGTGGCGGACAGGGAAGGCAGCCCCAGCATTTT. Translation: CASSGGQGRQPQHF.

This chain connects TRBV11-3 to TRBJ2-3; no definite D call. Looked up from germline, CDR1 is SGHNT and CDR2 is YENEEA. This CDR3 region has 13 residues. The ends were cut back, 5 bases at V and 4 bases at J, with 10 bases in the middle. CDR3 loop: CASSPYLADTQYF. The CDR3 coding sequence is TGTGCCAGCAGCCCCTACTTAGCAGATACGCAGTATTTT.

The chain joins TRBV19 to TRBJ2-7, with 7 bases that match TRBD1. This CDR3 is built from 13 residues. CDR1 is LNHDA, CDR2 SQIVND, per germline (reference sequence). V was clipped by 7 bases and J by 1 base; unmatched bases: 4. In DNA form, the CDR3 reads TGTGCCAGTAACCCGGGACAGTCCTACGAGCAGTACTTC. Translated, it gives CASNPGQSYEQYF. Using reference TRBV19 and TRBJ2-7 for the parts outside the CDR3, the full variable domain is DGGITQSPKYLFRKEGQNVTLSCEQNLNHDAMYWYRQDPGQGLRLIYYSQIVNDFQKGDIAEGYSVSREKKESFPLTVTSAQKNPTAFYLCASNPGQSYEQYFGPGTRLTVT.

This clone was seen a few times. This sequence joins TRBV30 and TRBJ1-6; D may be TRBD1 (5 bases). The V end was cut by 1 base, the J end by 14 bases, with 12 bases between. The CDR3 contains 12 residues. CDR1 and CDR2 from the germline V gene are GTSNPN and SVGIG (reference sequence). In DNA form, the CDR3 reads TGTGCCTGGAGTGGACAGACCGGATCCCTCCACTTT. This translates into CAWSGQTGSLHF. Complete variable domain (other parts from reference TRBV30 and TRBJ1-6): SQTIHQWPATLVQPVGSPLSLECTVEGTSNPNLYWYRQAAGRGLQLLFYSVGIGQISSEVPQNLSASRPQDRQFILSSKKLLLSDSGFYLCAWSGQTGSLHFGNGTRLTVT.

This clone has a single count. The chain couples TRBV9 to TRBJ2-3, with a weak D call TRBD1 (6 bases). Trimming removed 0 bases from V and 6 bases from J, with 14 bases in between. In germline, CDR1 is SGDLS, CDR2 YYNGEE. CDR3 length: 15 residues. This CDR3 reads CASSVGLRGEDTQYF. Here the CDR3 DNA reads TGTGCCAGCAGCGTAGGCCTCAGGGGCGAGGATACGCAGTATTTT. The full variable domain, in which reference TRBV9 and TRBJ2-3 provide the parts outside the CDR3, is DSGVTQTPKHLITATGQRVTLRCSPRSGDLSVYWYQQSLDQGLQFLIQYYNGEERAKGNILERFSAQQFPDLHSELNLSSLELGDSALYFCASSVGLRGEDTQYFGPGTRLTVL.

The chain uses TRBV4-3 and TRBJ1-3; possible D gene TRBD1, 5 bases. CDR1 is LGHNA and CDR2 is YSLEER in the germline V gene. Trimming left V 0 bases short and J 2 bases short, with 11 bases between. This CDR3 has 16 residues. The CDR3 region is CASSQDRDRPGNTIYF. Here the CDR3 DNA reads TGCGCCAGCAGCCAAGATCGAGACAGACCTGGAAACACCATATATTTT.

The rearrangement joins TRBV29-1 to TRBJ1-2, with 8 positions matching TRBD1. There are 14 residues in the CDR3. Germline V lookup: CDR1 SQVTM, CDR2 ANQGSEA. J gave up 4 bases and V 3 bases, and 7 bases lay outside the gene matches. Here the CDR3 DNA reads TGCAGCGTTGATAGTCGACAGGGGAGCTATGGCTACACCTTC. The encoded protein is CSVDSRQGSYGYTF.

This clone was found a few times. V is TRBV4-1 and J is TRBJ2-1; D possibly corresponds to TRBD1 (7 bases). With 1 base removed from V and 8 bases from J, the gap between germline ends came to 15 bases. The germline CDR1 and CDR2 sequences are MGHRA and YSYEKL. This CDR3 contains 15 residues. CDR3 amino acids: CASSQGQGGQDEQFF. CDR3 DNA sequence: TGCGCCAGCAGCCAAGGACAGGGAGGCCAAGATGAGCAGTTCTTC.